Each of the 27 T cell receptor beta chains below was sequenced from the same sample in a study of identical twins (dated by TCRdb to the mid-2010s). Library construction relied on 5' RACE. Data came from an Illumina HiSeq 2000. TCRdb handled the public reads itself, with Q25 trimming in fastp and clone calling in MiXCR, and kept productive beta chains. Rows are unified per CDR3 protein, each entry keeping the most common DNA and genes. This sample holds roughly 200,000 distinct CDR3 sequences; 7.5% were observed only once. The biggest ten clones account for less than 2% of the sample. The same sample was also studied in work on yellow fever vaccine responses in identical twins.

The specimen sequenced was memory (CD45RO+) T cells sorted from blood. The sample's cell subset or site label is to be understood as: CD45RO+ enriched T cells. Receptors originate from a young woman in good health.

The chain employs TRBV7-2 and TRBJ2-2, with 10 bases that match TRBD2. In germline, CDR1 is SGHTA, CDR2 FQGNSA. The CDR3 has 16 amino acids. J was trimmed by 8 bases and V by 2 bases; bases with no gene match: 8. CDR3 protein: CASSLSLAGVGGELFF. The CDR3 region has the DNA TGTGCCAGCAGCTTATCTCTAGCGGGAGTTGGTGGGGAGCTGTTTTTT.

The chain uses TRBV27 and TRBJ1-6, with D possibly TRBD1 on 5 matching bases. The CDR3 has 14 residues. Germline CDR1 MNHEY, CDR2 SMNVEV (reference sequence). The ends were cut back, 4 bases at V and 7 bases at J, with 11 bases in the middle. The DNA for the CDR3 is TGTGCCAGCAGTTCCACCACAGGAAATTCACCCCTCCACTTT. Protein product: CASSSTTGNSPLHF.

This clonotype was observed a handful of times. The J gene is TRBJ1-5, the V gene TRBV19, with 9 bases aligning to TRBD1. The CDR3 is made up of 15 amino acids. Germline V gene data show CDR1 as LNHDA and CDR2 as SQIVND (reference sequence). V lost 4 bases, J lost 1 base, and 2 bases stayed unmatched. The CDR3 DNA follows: TGTGCCAGTAGTAAAGGACAGGGGAGCAATCAGCCCCAGCATTTT. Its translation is CASSKGQGSNQPQHF.

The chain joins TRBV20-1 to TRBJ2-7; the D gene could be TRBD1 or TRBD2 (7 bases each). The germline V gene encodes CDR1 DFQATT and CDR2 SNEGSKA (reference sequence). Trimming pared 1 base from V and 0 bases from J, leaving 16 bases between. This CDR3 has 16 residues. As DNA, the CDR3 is TGCAGTGCTAGAGTACCCAGGGGGAGGGGCTCCTACGAGCAGTACTTC. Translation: CSARVPRGRGSYEQYF.

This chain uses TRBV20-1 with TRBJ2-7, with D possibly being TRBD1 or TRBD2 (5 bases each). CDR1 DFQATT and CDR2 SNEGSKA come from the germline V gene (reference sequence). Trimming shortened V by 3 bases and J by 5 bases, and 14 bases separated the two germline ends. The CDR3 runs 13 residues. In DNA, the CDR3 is TGCAGTGCTAGCCCCGGGGCCTACCACGAGCAGTACTTC. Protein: CSASPGAYHEQYF.

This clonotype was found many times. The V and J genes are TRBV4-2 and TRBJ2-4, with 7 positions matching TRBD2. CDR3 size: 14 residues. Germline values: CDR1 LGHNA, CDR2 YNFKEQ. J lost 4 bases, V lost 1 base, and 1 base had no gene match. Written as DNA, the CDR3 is TGTGCCAGCAGCCAAGGTAGCGGGAAAAACATTCAGTACTTC. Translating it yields CASSQGSGKNIQYF.

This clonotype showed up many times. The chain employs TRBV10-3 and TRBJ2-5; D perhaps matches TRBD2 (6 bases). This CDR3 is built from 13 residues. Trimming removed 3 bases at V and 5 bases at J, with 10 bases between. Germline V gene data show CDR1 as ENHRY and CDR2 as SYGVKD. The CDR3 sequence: CAISDGAGETQYF. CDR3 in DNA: TGTGCCATCAGTGATGGGGCGGGGGAGACCCAGTACTTC.

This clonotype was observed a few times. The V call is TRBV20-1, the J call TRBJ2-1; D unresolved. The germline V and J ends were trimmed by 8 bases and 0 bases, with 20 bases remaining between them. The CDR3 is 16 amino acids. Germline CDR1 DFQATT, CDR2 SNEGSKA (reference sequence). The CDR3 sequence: CSHSSRSTSSYNEQFF. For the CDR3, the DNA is TGCAGTCATAGTAGCCGTAGTACGAGCTCCTACAATGAGCAGTTCTTC.

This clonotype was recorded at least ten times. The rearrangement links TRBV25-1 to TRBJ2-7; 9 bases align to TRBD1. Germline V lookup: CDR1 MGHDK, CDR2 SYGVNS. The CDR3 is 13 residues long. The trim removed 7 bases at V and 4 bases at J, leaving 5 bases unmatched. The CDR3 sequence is CASKPGQGYEQYF. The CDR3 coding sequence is TGTGCCAGCAAGCCGGGACAGGGTTACGAGCAGTACTTC.

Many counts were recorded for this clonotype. The CDR3 nucleotides are TGCAGTGCTAGAGATCGGGGGGTAATCGGGCAAATCTCTGAAGCTTTCTTT. This sequence encodes CSARDRGVIGQISEAFF. J is TRBJ1-1 and V is TRBV20-1; TRBD1 is a possible D gene (5 bases). CDR1 and CDR2 from the germline V gene are DFQATT and SNEGSKA (reference sequence). V gave up 0 bases and J gave up 6 bases, with 23 bases separating them. The CDR3 is made up of 17 amino acids.

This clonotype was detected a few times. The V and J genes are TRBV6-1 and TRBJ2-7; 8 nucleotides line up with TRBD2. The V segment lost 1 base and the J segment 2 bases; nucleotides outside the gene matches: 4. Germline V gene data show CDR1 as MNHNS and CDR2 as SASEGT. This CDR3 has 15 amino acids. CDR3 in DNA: TGTGCCAGCAGTGAAGAAAGCGGGGGAGCCTACGAGCAGTACTTC. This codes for CASSEESGGAYEQYF.

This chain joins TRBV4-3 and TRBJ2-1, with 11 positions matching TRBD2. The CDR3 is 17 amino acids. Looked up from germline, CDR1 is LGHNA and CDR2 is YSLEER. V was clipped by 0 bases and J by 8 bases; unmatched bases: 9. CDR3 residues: CASSQEATSGRVYEQFF. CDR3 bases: TGCGCCAGCAGCCAAGAGGCAACTAGCGGGAGAGTCTATGAGCAGTTCTTC.

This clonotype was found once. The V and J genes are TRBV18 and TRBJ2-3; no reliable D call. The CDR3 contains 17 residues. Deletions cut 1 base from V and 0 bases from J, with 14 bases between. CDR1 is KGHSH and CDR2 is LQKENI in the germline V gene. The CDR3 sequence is CASSPLPGSWSTDTQYF. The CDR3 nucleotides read TGTGCCAGCTCACCACTACCGGGTAGCTGGAGCACAGATACGCAGTATTTT.

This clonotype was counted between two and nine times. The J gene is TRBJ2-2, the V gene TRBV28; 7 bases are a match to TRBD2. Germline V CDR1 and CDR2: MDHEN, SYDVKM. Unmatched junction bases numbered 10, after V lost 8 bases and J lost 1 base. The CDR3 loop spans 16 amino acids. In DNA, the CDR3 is TGTGCCAGCTCCCTCCGGGCTAGCGGGAACACCGGGGAGCTGTTTTTT. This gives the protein CASSLRASGNTGELFF.

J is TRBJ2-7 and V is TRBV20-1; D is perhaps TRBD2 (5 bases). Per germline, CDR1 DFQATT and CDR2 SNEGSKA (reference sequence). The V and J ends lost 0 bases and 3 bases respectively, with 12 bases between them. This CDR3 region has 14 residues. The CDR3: CSARDYSGGYEQYF. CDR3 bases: TGCAGTGCTAGAGATTACAGTGGAGGCTACGAGCAGTACTTC.

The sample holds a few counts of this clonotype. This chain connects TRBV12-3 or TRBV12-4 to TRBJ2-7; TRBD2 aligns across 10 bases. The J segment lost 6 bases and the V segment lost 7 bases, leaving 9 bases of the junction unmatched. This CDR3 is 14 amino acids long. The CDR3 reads CASKVGLASAEQYF. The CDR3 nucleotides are TGTGCCAGCAAAGTGGGACTAGCGTCCGCCGAGCAGTACTTC.

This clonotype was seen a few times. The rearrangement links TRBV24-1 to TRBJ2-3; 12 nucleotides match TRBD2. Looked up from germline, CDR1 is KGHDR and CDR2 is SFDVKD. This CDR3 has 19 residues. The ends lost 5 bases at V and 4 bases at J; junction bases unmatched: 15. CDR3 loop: CATSGTTSGRPLDADTQYF. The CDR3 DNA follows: TGTGCCACCAGTGGTACCACTAGCGGGAGGCCCCTAGACGCAGATACGCAGTATTTT.

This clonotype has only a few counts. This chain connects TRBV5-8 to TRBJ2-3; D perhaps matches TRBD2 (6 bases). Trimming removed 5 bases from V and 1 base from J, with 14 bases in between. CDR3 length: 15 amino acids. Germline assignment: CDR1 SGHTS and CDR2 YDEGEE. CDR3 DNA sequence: TGTGCCAGCAGATCCCGGGGGTCACGCACAGATACGCAGTATTTT. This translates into CASRSRGSRTDTQYF.

The CDR3 sequence: CASSPAGTSGLQYF. The CDR3 DNA is TGTGCCAGCAGCCCCGCGGGGACTAGCGGATTGCAGTACTTC. The chain employs TRBV3-1 and TRBJ2-7, with 11 bases matching TRBD2. J gave up 9 bases and V 4 bases, and 8 bases lay outside the gene matches. This CDR3 region has 14 residues. CDR1 is LGHDT and CDR2 is YNNKEL in the germline V gene (reference sequence).

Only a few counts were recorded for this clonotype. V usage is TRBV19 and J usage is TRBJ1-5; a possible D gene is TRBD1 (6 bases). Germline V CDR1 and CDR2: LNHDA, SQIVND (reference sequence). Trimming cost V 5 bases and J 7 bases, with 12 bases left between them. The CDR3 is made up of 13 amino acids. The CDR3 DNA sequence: TGTGCCAGTAGTGGGACAACGGGCCAGCCCCAGCATTTT. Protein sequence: CASSGTTGQPQHF.

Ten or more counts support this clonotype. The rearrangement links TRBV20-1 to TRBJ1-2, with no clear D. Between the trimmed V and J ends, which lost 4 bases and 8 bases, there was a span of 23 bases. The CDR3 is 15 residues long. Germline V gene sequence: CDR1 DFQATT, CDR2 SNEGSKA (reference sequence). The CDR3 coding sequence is TGCAGTGCTATACCATCCTACCCTGGGTTGGCGGGCTACACCTTC. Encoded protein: CSAIPSYPGLAGYTF.

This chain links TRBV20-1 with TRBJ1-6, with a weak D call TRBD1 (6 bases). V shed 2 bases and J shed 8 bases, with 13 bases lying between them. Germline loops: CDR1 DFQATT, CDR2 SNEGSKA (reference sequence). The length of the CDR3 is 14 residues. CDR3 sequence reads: CSARPWSGDSPLHF. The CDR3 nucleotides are TGCAGTGCTAGACCGTGGTCAGGGGATTCACCCCTCCACTTT.

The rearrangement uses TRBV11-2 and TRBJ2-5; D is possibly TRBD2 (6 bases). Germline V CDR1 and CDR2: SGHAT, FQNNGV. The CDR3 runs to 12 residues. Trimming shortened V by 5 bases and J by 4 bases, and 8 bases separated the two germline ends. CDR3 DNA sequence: TGTGCCAGCAGCCGGGACTCAGAGACCCAGTACTTC. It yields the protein CASSRDSETQYF.

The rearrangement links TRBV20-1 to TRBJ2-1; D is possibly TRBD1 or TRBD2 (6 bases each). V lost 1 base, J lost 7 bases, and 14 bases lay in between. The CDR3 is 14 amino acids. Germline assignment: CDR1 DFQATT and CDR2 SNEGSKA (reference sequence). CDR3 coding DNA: TGCAGTGCTAGAGTAGGGGGGAGTAATAATGAGCAGTTCTTC. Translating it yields CSARVGGSNNEQFF.

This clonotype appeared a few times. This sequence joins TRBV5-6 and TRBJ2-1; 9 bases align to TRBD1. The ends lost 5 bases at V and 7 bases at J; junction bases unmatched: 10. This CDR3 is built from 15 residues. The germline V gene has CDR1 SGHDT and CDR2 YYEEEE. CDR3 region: CASRIRDRVSNEQFF. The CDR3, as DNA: TGTGCCAGCAGAATTCGGGACAGGGTTAGTAATGAGCAGTTCTTC.

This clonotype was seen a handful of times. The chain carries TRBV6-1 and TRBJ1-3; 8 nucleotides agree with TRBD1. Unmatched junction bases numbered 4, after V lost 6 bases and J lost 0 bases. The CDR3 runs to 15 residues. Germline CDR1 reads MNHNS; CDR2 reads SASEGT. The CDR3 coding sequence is TGTGCCAGCAGACCGACAGGGGACTCTGGAAACACCATATATTTT. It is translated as CASRPTGDSGNTIYF.

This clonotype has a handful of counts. The CDR3 nucleotides are TGTGCCACAGGGACCGGGATAAATAGCAATCAGCCCCAGCATTTT. Translation gives CATGTGINSNQPQHF. This chain uses TRBV24-1 with TRBJ1-5; D is possibly TRBD1 (5 bases). This CDR3 region has 15 residues. Germline lookup yields CDR1 KGHDR and CDR2 SFDVKD. Between the trimmed V and J ends, which lost 10 bases and 0 bases, there was a span of 15 bases.